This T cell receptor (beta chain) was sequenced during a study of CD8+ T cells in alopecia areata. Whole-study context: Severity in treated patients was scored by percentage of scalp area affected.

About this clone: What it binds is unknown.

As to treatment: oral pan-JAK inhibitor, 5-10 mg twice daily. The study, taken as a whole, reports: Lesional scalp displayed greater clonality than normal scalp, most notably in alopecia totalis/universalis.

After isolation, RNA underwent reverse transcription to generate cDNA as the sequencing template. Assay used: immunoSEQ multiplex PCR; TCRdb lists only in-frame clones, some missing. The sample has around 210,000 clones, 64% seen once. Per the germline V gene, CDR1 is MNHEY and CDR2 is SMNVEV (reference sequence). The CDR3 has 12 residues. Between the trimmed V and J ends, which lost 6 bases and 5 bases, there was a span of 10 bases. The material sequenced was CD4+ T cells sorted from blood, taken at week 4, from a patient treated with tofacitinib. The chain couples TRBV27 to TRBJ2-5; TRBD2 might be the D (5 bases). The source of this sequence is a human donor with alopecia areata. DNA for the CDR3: TGTGCCAGCAGCCCGGGGTTGGAGACCCAGTACTTC. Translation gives CASSPGLETQYF.